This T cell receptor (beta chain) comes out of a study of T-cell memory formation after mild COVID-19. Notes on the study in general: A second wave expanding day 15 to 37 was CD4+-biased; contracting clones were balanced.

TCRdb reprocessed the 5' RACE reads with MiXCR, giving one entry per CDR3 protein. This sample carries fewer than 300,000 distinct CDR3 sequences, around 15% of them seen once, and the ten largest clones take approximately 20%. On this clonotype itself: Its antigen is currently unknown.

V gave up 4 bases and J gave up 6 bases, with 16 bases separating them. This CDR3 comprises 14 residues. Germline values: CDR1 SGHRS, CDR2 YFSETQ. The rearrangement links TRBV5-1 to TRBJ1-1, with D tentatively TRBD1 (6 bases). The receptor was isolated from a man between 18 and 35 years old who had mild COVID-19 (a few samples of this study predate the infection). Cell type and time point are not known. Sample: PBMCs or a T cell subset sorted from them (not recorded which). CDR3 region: CASSEGTFMAEAFF. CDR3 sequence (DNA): TGCGCCAGCAGCGAAGGGACATTCATGGCTGAAGCTTTCTTT.